Each of the 5 T cell receptor beta chains below was sequenced from the same sample in a study of shared clonotypes between healthy human individuals. Assay: immunoSEQ multiplex PCR; the TCRdb copy retains only in-frame clones and omits some. The sample holds some 2,400,000 clones; nearly 97% are singletons and the top ten take 0.13%. The sample was naive CD4+ T cells sorted from blood. Described subset: CD45RA+ positively selected. These receptors all come from a man between 18 and 29 years old in good health.

This clone occurred a few times. This chain links TRBV2 with TRBJ2-7; 7 positions agree with TRBD1. Looked up from germline, CDR1 is SNHLY and CDR2 is FYNNEI. Trimming at V came to 4 bases and at J to 7 bases, leaving 7 bases not matched to a gene. This CDR3 contains 13 residues. This CDR3 reads CASSVETGLEQYF. The CDR3 DNA is TGTGCCAGCAGTGTGGAGACAGGGCTTGAGCAGTACTTC.

The chain carries TRBV11-2 and TRBJ2-7, with no clear D. CDR1 and CDR2 from the germline V gene are SGHAT and FQNNGV. Trimming took off 1 base at V and 3 bases at J, with 16 bases between the two ends. The CDR3 covers 16 residues. CDR3 sequence reads: CASSLVMGGRNYEQYF. The CDR3 bases are TGTGCCAGCAGCTTAGTGATGGGCGGTAGGAACTACGAGCAGTACTTC. The entire variable domain, with the rest obtained from reference TRBV11-2 and TRBJ2-7, is as follows: EAGVAQSPRYKIIEKRQSVAFWCNPISGHATLYWYQQILGQGPKLLIQFQNNGVVDDSQLPKDRFSAERLKGVDSTLKIQPAKLEDSAVYLCASSLVMGGRNYEQYFGPGTRLTVT.

This sequence joins TRBV9 and TRBJ2-3; 11 nucleotides align to TRBD2. The CDR3 is made up of 17 amino acids. V was clipped by 0 bases and J by 1 base; unmatched bases: 4. Germline loops: CDR1 SGDLS, CDR2 YYNGEE. CDR3 DNA sequence: TGTGCCAGCAGCGTAGAGGCACTAGCGGGGGGCACAGATACGCAGTATTTT. Translating it yields CASSVEALAGGTDTQYF.

The sample holds a few counts of this clone. V usage is TRBV2 and J usage is TRBJ1-2, with D hard to call. V dropped 7 bases and J dropped 3 bases, with 6 bases sitting between them. Germline CDR1 and CDR2: SNHLY and FYNNEI. The CDR3 length is 11 residues. This CDR3 reads CASNPDYGYTF. The CDR3 DNA reads TGTGCCAGCAACCCAGACTATGGCTACACCTTC.

V is TRBV11-3 and J is TRBJ2-1; D uncertain. Germline CDR1 SGHNT, CDR2 YENEEA. V was clipped by 5 bases and J by 7 bases, with 15 bases between them. The CDR3 is 14 amino acids. In DNA form, the CDR3 reads TGTGCCAGCAGCCAAGGGATCGGCGGAAATGAGCAGTTCTTC. Protein sequence: CASSQGIGGNEQFF.